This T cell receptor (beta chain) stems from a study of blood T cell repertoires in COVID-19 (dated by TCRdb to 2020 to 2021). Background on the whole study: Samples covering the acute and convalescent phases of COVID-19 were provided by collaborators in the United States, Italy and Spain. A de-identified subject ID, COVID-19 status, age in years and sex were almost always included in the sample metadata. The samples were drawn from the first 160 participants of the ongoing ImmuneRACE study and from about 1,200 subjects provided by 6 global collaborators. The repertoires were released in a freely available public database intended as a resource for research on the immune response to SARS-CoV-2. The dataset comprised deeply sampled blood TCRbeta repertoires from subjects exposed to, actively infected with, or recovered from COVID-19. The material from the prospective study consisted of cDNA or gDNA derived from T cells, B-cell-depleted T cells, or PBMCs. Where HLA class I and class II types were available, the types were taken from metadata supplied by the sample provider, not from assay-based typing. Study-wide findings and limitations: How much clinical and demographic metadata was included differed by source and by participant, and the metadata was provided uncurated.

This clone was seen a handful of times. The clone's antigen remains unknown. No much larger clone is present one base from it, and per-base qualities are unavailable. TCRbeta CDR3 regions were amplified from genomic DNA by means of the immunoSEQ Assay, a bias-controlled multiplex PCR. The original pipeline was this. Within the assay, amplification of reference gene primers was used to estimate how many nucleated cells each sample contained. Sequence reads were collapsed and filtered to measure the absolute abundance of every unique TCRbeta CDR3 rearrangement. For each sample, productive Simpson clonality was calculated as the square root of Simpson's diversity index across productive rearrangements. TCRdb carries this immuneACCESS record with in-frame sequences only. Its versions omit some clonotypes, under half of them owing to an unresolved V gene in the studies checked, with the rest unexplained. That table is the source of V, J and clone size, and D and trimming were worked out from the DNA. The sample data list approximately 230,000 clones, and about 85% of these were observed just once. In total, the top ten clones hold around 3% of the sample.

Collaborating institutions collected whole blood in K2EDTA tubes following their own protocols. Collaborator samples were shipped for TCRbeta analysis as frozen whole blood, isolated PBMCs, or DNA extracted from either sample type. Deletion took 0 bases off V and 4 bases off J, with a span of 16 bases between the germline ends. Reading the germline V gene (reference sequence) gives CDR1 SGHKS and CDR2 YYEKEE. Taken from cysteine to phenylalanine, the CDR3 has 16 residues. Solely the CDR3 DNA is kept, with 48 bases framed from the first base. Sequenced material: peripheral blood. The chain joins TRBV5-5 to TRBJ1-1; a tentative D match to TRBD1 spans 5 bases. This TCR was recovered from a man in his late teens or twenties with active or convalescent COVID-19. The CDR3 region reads CASSLGLQGFGTEAFF. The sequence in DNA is TGTGCCAGCAGCTTGGGACTTCAGGGTTTCGGCACTGAAGCTTTCTTT.